This T cell receptor (beta chain) was found in a study of regulatory T cells in long-lasting Graves disease. Findings and caveats of the study: The study found TRBV28, TRBJ1-2 and TRBJ2-5 favored in persistent disease.

Building of the TCR beta libraries involved iRepertoire HTBI primers and Arm-PCR of CDR3 regions. TCRdb called the multiplex PCR reads again in MiXCR, with one record for every CDR3 protein. The sample shows roughly 500,000 distinct CDR3 sequences, 14% of them seen only once. The CDR3 has 16 amino acids. The ends were cut back, 4 bases at V and 2 bases at J, with 12 bases in the middle. Germline V gene lookup returns CDR1 MGHRA and CDR2 YSYEKL. As for this clonotype: Antigen specificity is unknown.

Time point denoted: newly diagnosed GD, antithyroid drugs for less than 3 months. Researchers made the TCR library from RNA that was extracted from PBMCs. The same data also contributed to another study, on T cells in Graves' hyperthyroidism and ophthalmopathy. That source notes: The study enrolled patients aged 18 to 65 with newly diagnosed hyperthyroidism of under 2 months' duration. The study left out patients who had uncontrolled infection, other autoimmune disease, pregnancy or lactation.

The sequencing here drew on peripheral blood mononuclear cells (PBMCs), taken at new diagnosis, from a patient treated with antithyroid drugs. This clonotype was sampled from a woman in her forties or fifties with Graves disease. The chain employs TRBV4-1 and TRBJ1-6, with D perhaps TRBD1 (5 bases). The chain's CDR3 is CASSLEGQPYNSPLHF. CDR3 in DNA: TGCGCCAGCAGCCTCGAAGGACAACCCTATAATTCACCCCTCCACTTT.